The 22 T cell receptor beta chains in this list originate from one sample, sequenced in a study of Graves' ophthalmopathy and Graves' hyperthyroidism. Amplification targeted the TCR beta CDR3 regions, with RNA transcripts as the source material. Investigators did first-round RT-PCR with HTBI primers, then second-round multiplex PCR. TCRdb analysed the multiplex PCR reads with MiXCR anew, one entry per CDR3 protein. The table includes a few hundred thousand distinct CDR3 sequences, roughly 17% detected once. The specimen sequenced was peripheral blood. Every receptor here comes from an adult man with Graves' ophthalmopathy.

Many counts were recorded for this clonotype. The chain couples TRBV6-4 to TRBJ1-1, with D uncertain. Germline assignment: CDR1 MRHNA and CDR2 SNTAGT. This CDR3 comprises 14 residues. V gave up 5 bases and J gave up 5 bases, with 15 bases separating them. The CDR3 nucleotides read TGTGCCAGCAGTCCGGGCCCCGGGAATACTGAAGCTTTCTTT. Amino acids: CASSPGPGNTEAFF.

The sample holds many counts of this clonotype. The chain couples TRBV27 to TRBJ2-2, with 9 bases that match TRBD1. Germline lookup yields CDR1 MNHEY and CDR2 SMNVEV (reference sequence). There are 17 residues in the CDR3. Unmatched junction bases numbered 11, after V lost 2 bases and J lost 7 bases. CDR3 DNA: TGTGCCAGCAGTTTAGATCCGGGACAGGGAACGGGCGGGGAGCTGTTTTTT. The encoded protein is CASSLDPGQGTGGELFF.

There are many counts of this clonotype. The chain has TRBV18 and TRBJ1-5; 8 nucleotides agree with TRBD1. This CDR3 comprises 16 residues. Germline loops: CDR1 KGHSH, CDR2 LQKENI. J gave up 4 bases and V 3 bases, and 8 bases lay outside the gene matches. CDR3 nucleotides: TGTGCCAGCTCACCTGACGGACAGGGTTGGAATCAGCCCCAGCATTTT. Amino acid sequence: CASSPDGQGWNQPQHF.

This clonotype was seen repeatedly, ten times or more. The rearrangement uses TRBV6-4 and TRBJ2-7; 7 nucleotides match TRBD1. Germline-derived CDR1 and CDR2 are MRHNA and SNTAGT. The CDR3 is 14 residues long. The trim removed 7 bases at V and 2 bases at J, leaving 8 bases unmatched. CDR3 DNA: TGTGCCAGCAACAACCGGGACAGCACCTACGAGCAGTACTTC. It specifies CASNNRDSTYEQYF.

This clonotype has ten or more counts. V gene TRBV2 combines with J gene TRBJ1-1; D may be TRBD1 (6 bases). The germline V and J ends were trimmed by 11 bases and 5 bases, with 15 bases remaining between them. This CDR3 spans 12 amino acids. Germline CDR1 is SNHLY and CDR2 is FYNNEI. The CDR3 region is CAGRGGWTEAFF. DNA for the CDR3: TGTGCCGGAAGAGGGGGGTGGACTGAAGCTTTCTTT.

This clonotype was counted ten times or more. The V and J genes are TRBV4-2 and TRBJ2-7; D is possibly TRBD2 (5 bases). Trimming shortened V by 0 bases and J by 4 bases, and 10 bases separated the two germline ends. The CDR3 extends over 14 amino acids. Germline CDR1 is LGHNA and CDR2 is YNFKEQ. The CDR3 is CASSQETLDYEQYF. In nucleotides, the CDR3 is TGTGCCAGCAGCCAAGAGACACTAGATTACGAGCAGTACTTC.

This clonotype was seen repeatedly, ten times or more. The rearrangement links TRBV2 to TRBJ2-7, with TRBD1 matching over 10 bases. This CDR3 spans 14 amino acids. With V trimmed by 5 bases and J by 6 bases, 7 bases remained unmatched. The V gene's germline CDR1 is SNHLY and CDR2 FYNNEI. CDR3: CASSPGQGFGEQYF. CDR3 coding DNA: TGTGCCAGCAGTCCGGGACAGGGGTTTGGCGAGCAGTACTTC.

This clonotype was counted many times. The V and J genes are TRBV20-1 and TRBJ2-3; D may be TRBD2 (6 bases). Germline CDR1 reads DFQATT; CDR2 reads SNEGSKA (reference sequence). This CDR3 has 15 residues. Trimming stripped 3 bases from V and 2 bases from J, with 15 bases between. The DNA for the CDR3 is TGCAGTGCTAGCCCTAATGCGGGGTTCACAGATACGCAGTATTTT. As protein: CSASPNAGFTDTQYF.

In this sample, this clonotype turned up once. V usage is TRBV10-3 and J usage is TRBJ1-5, with D unresolved. The length of the CDR3 is 12 residues. Germline V gives CDR1 ENHRY, CDR2 SYGVKD. The V end lost 4 bases, the J end lost 4 bases, and 5 bases lay between the germline ends. The CDR3 reads CAISASNQPQHF. The CDR3 DNA is TGTGCCATCAGTGCGTCTAATCAGCCCCAGCATTTT.

This clonotype was seen repeatedly, ten times or more. At one end the junction does not follow the germline gene, possibly because of a read error. This chain links TRBV7-7 with TRBJ2-5, with a possible D match to TRBD2 (6 bases). The CDR3 has 14 residues. Germline V lookup: CDR1 SSHAT, CDR2 FNYEAQ (reference sequence). The CDR3 loop is CASSSRVEGGTQYF. The CDR3 nucleotides read TGTGCTAGCAGCTCGCGAGTGGAGGGAGGGACCCAGTACTTC.

This chain links TRBV7-8 with TRBJ2-5, with D perhaps TRBD1 or TRBD2 (5 bases each). This CDR3 is built from 16 residues. V was trimmed by 1 base and J by 5 bases, leaving 17 bases between them. Germline values: CDR1 SGHVS, CDR2 FQNEAQ. The CDR3 DNA sequence: TGTGCCAGCAGCTTAGTTCGGGACCGACCTGGGGAGACCCAGTACTTC. Protein sequence: CASSLVRDRPGETQYF.

This clonotype has ten or more counts. This chain connects TRBV28 to TRBJ2-2, with D possibly matching TRBD2 (5 bases). The CDR3 has 16 residues. Germline V gene data show CDR1 as MDHEN and CDR2 as SYDVKM. Trimming stripped 6 bases from V and 0 bases from J, with 14 bases between. CDR3 DNA: TGTGCCAGCAGCACTTTGCGGGTGACGAACACCGGGGAGCTGTTTTTT. As protein: CASSTLRVTNTGELFF.

This clonotype came up many times. The V gene is TRBV24-1, the J gene TRBJ2-7, with 11 bases matching TRBD1. The germline gives CDR1 KGHDR, CDR2 SFDVKD. V lost 9 bases, J lost 6 bases, and 3 bases stayed unmatched. This CDR3 comprises 12 residues. The CDR3 coding sequence is TGTGCCACCGGGGGGACAGGGGGCGAGCAGTACTTC. Amino acid sequence: CATGGTGGEQYF.

The chain couples TRBV12-3 or TRBV12-4 to TRBJ1-1, with unresolved D. The CDR3 sequence is 15 residues long. The V gene lost 5 bases and the J gene lost 0 bases, with 13 bases spanning the gap. The CDR3 region has the DNA TGTGCCAGCAGTCCACTCGTCGACGTGAACACTGAAGCTTTCTTT. Encoded protein: CASSPLVDVNTEAFF.

There are many counts of this clonotype. This rearrangement joins TRBV30 to TRBJ1-5; the match to TRBD1 covers 8 bases. The CDR3 sequence is 14 residues long. Germline values: CDR1 GTSNPN, CDR2 SVGIG (reference sequence). The junction had 2 bases not matched to a gene; V was cut back by 1 base and J by 3 bases. The CDR3, as DNA: TGTGCCTGGAGTGGGGGACAGGTCAATCAGCCCCAGCATTTT. Protein: CAWSGGQVNQPQHF.

The table lists this clonotype with many counts. V is TRBV6-2 or TRBV6-3 and J is TRBJ1-1, with no clear D. The CDR3 loop spans 13 amino acids. The V gene's germline CDR1 is MNHEY and CDR2 SVGEGT. The V end lost 4 bases, the J end lost 0 bases, and 6 bases lay between the germline ends. The CDR3 sequence is CASSWSLNTEAFF. CDR3 bases: TGTGCCAGCAGTTGGTCTTTGAACACTGAAGCTTTCTTT.

The sample holds many counts of this clonotype. The gene calls are TRBV29-1 and TRBJ1-1; maybe TRBD1 (6 bases). Deletions cut 5 bases from V and 1 base from J, with 11 bases between. The germline gives CDR1 SQVTM, CDR2 ANQGSEA. CDR3 size: 13 residues. This chain's CDR3 is CSVRGHQNTEAFF. The CDR3 DNA sequence: TGCAGCGTTCGGGGACACCAGAACACTGAAGCTTTCTTT.

The chain links TRBV6-1 to TRBJ1-1; D perhaps matches TRBD1 (5 bases). The CDR3 length is 14 residues. Germline CDR1 and CDR2: MNHNS and SASEGT. Trimming shortened V by 4 bases and J by 1 base, and 10 bases separated the two germline ends. In DNA, the CDR3 is TGTGCCAGCAGTGCCGGGGCCTCGAACACTGAAGCTTTCTTT. Translation gives CASSAGASNTEAFF.

This clonotype was counted ten times or more. The chain uses TRBV10-3 and TRBJ1-1; TRBD1 is a possible D gene (6 bases). The ends were cut back, 10 bases at V and 0 bases at J, with 12 bases in the middle. This CDR3 region has 13 residues. From germline, CDR1 is ENHRY and CDR2 SYGVKD. This CDR3 is CASLQGVNTEAFF. The DNA for the CDR3 is TGTGCCAGCCTACAGGGTGTGAACACTGAAGCTTTCTTT.

The sample holds many counts of this clonotype. This rearrangement joins TRBV5-1 to TRBJ1-1; 8 nucleotides align to TRBD1. CDR1 is SGHRS and CDR2 is YFSETQ in the germline V gene. J lost 0 bases, V lost 7 bases, and 5 bases had no gene match. The CDR3 covers 14 residues. This chain's CDR3 is CASWTGRLNTEAFF. The CDR3 region has the DNA TGCGCCAGCTGGACAGGGAGATTGAACACTGAAGCTTTCTTT.

This chain links TRBV3-1 with TRBJ2-5, with D unclear. The germline gives CDR1 LGHDT, CDR2 YNNKEL (reference sequence). This CDR3 is 15 amino acids long. Trimming removed 0 bases at V and 4 bases at J, with 12 bases between. The CDR3 here is CASSQEATGLETQYF. The CDR3 DNA sequence: TGTGCCAGCAGCCAAGAAGCCACCGGTTTAGAGACCCAGTACTTC.

The sample holds many counts of this clonotype. The chain recombines TRBV5-1 with TRBJ2-2; D possibly corresponds to TRBD2 (6 bases). The CDR3 is made up of 15 amino acids. CDR1 is SGHRS, CDR2 YFSETQ, per germline. V was trimmed by 0 bases and J by 1 base, leaving 7 bases between them. The CDR3 nucleotides read TGCGCCAGCAGCTTGGAGGGACTGAACACCGGGGAGCTGTTTTTT. The encoded protein is CASSLEGLNTGELFF.